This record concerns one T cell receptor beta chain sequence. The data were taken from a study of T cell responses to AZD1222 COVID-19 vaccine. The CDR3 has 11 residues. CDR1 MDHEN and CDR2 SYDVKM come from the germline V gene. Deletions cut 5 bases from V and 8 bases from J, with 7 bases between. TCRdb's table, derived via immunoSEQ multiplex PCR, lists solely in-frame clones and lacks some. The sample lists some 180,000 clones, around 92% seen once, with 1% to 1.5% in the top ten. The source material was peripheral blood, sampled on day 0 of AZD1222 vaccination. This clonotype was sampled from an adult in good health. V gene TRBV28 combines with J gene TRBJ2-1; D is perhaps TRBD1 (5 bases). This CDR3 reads CASSPRDEQFF. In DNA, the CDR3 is TGTGCCAGCAGTCCCAGGGATGAGCAGTTCTTC.